This TCR beta chain was sequenced during a study of cytomegalovirus exposure and HLA in healthy donors. V dropped 6 bases and J dropped 6 bases, with 23 bases sitting between them. Germline-derived CDR1 and CDR2 are SNHLY and FYNNEI. The length of the CDR3 is 17 residues. The repertoire was sequenced with immunoSEQ multiplex PCR; TCRdb's copy has only in-frame clones and lacks some. The sample has roughly 76,000 clones; 94% are singletons. Sequenced: PBMCs. The clonotype originates from a man younger than 35 in good health and CMV-seropositive. This chain uses TRBV2 with TRBJ2-2; D might be TRBD1 (7 bases). The CDR3 DNA reads TGTGCCAGCAGCGGGACAGCGACTAGTGTTCAGGCCGGGGAGCTGTTTTTT. Its protein is CASSGTATSVQAGELFF.